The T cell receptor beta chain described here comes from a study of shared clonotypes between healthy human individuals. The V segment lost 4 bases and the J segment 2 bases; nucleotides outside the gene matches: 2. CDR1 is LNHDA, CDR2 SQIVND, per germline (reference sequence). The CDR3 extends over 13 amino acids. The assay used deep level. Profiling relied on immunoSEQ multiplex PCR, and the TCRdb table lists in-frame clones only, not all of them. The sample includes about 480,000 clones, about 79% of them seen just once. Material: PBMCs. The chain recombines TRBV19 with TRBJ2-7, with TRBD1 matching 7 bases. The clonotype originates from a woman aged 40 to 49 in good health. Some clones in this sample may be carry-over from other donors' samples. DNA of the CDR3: TGTGCCAGTAGTAAGACAGGGACCTACGAGCAGTACTTC. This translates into CASSKTGTYEQYF.